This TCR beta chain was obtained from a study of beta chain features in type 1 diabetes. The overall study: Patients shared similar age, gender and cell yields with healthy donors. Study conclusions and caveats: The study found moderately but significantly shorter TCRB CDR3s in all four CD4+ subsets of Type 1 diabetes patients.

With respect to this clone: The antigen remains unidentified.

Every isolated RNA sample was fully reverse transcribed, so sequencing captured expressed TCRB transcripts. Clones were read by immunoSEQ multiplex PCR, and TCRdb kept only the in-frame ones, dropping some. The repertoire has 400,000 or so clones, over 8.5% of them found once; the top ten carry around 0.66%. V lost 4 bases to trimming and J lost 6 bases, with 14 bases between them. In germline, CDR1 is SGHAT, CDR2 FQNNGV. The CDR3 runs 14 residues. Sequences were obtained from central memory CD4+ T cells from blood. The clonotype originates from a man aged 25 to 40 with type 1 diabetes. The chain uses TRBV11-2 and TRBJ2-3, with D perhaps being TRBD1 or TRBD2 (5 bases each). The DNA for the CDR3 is TGTGCCAGCAGCTCCCTTGTGGGGGTCGATACGCAGTATTTT. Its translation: CASSSLVGVDTQYF.